This TCR beta chain was found in a study of blood T cell repertoires in COVID-19. As for the study in general: PBMCs, B-cell-depleted T cells, or T cells provided the cDNA or gDNA that made up the material.

As originally analysed: Reference gene primer amplification gave nucleated cell count estimates. The method was immunoSEQ multiplex PCR; TCRdb's version includes in-frame clones alone and lacks a portion of them. V, J and clone size derive from that table, while D and trimming were established from the DNA sequence. The table lists about 320,000 clones, approximately 84% of them singletons. Unmatched junction bases numbered 9, after V lost 4 bases and J lost 4 bases. CDR1 is MNHNS and CDR2 is SASEGT in the germline V gene. The length of the CDR3 is 17 residues. This clone has just a few counts. Those who participated ranged in age from roughly 18 to 100 years and resided in about 24 US areas. Donors were grouped by their self-reported clinical history.

The chain combines TRBV6-1 with TRBJ1-3; TRBD1 agrees at 11 bases. The specimen sequenced was PBMCs or T cells enriched from blood (not recorded which). This clonotype was sampled from a woman in her late teens or twenties who had recovered from COVID-19. The CDR3 here is CASSATGQGAAGNTIYF. DNA of the CDR3: TGTGCCAGCAGTGCAACTGGACAGGGGGCGGCGGGAAACACCATATATTTT.